The rows below give T cell receptor beta chains drawn from one sample of a study of early T cells in non-severe SARS-CoV-2 infection. TCRdb analysed the 5' RACE reads with MiXCR anew, one entry per CDR3 protein. The profile shows about 64,000 distinct CDR3 sequences, roughly 8.2% of them singletons. The starting material was whole blood, obtained at baseline. These TCRs come from an adult who was a healthcare worker with PCR-confirmed SARS-CoV-2 infection or an uninfected control (not recorded which). Each CDR3 is given with its conserved first and last residue. Each record gives: clone size, D gene, V gene, J gene, CDR3 protein, CDR3 DNA. A D gene is named only where the DNA matches it firmly. Rows give clone size only sometimes, using once, few, many, or a class for an expanded clone.

-,TRBD1,TRBV4-1,TRBJ2-7,CASSRVTMTGDYEQYF,TGCGCCAGCAGCCGCGTAACGATGACAGGGGATTACGAGCAGTACTTC
-,-,TRBV12-3/TRBV12-4,TRBJ1-1,CASSPRGKNTEAFF,TGTGCCAGCAGTCCCCGGGGCAAAAACACTGAAGCTTTCTTT
few,-,TRBV15,TRBJ2-4,CATSSPSQGNIQYF,TGTGCCACCAGCAGCCCCTCCCAGGGAAACATTCAGTACTTC
few,TRBD1,TRBV7-9,TRBJ2-7,CASSFGGTGGEQYF,TGTGCCAGCAGCTTTGGCGGGACAGGGGGTGAGCAGTACTTC
few,TRBD2,TRBV10-2,TRBJ2-4,CASSEAGASRNIQYF,TGCGCCAGCAGTGAAGCGGGAGCCTCCAGGAACATTCAGTACTTC
once,-,TRBV3-1,TRBJ2-7,CASSQDGDNYEQYF,TGTGCCAGCAGCCAAGACGGGGATAACTACGAGCAGTACTTC
many,-,TRBV7-2,TRBJ2-7,CASSLSSTKQYF,TGTGCCAGCAGCTTAAGTTCGACGAAGCAGTACTTC
many,-,TRBV3-1,TRBJ2-1,CASSQVRSYNEQFF,TGTGCCAGCAGCCAAGTCAGGTCCTACAATGAGCAGTTCTTC
few,-,TRBV6-5,TRBJ2-5,CASSYVGDPPETQYF,TGTGCCAGCAGTTACGTAGGGGACCCCCCAGAGACCCAGTACTTC
-,TRBD2,TRBV19,TRBJ2-7,CASSILAGEYEQYF,TGTGCCAGTAGTATACTAGCGGGAGAGTACGAGCAGTACTTC
-,-,TRBV6-6,TRBJ2-1,CASSYGPLFSLLDEQFF,TGTGCCAGCAGTTACGGGCCACTCTTCTCCCTCCTTGATGAGCAGTTCTTC
-,-,TRBV27,TRBJ1-1,CASSLLFGVNANTEAFF,TGTGCCAGCAGTTTATTATTCGGGGTAAACGCGAACACTGAAGCTTTCTTT
-,TRBD1,TRBV2,TRBJ1-1,CASTTGNILPEAFF,TGTGCCAGCACGACAGGGAACATATTGCCTGAAGCTTTCTTT
-,TRBD2,TRBV12-3/TRBV12-4,TRBJ2-6,CASRPLGGRAPGANVLTF,TGTGCCAGCAGACCCCTGGGCGGGAGGGCCCCTGGGGCCAACGTCCTGACTTTC
few,-,TRBV19,TRBJ2-3,CASSISEGTDTQYF,TGTGCCAGTAGTATATCTGAGGGCACAGATACGCAGTATTTT
few,-,TRBV4-1,TRBJ2-3,CASRGSGVITDTQYF,TGCGCCAGCAGGGGGTCAGGGGTCATCACAGATACGCAGTATTTT
-,-,TRBV4-1,TRBJ1-1,CASSQSLMTPTEAFF,TGCGCCAGCAGCCAATCCCTTATGACCCCCACTGAAGCTTTCTTT
few,-,TRBV6-1,TRBJ1-2,CASSEDSGGYGYTF,TGTGCCAGCAGTGAAGACAGCGGCGGCTATGGCTACACCTTC
-,-,TRBV15,TRBJ1-2,CATSRDYQGGYTF,TGTGCCACCAGCAGAGATTATCAGGGTGGCTACACCTTC
-,TRBD2,TRBV7-9,TRBJ2-4,CASSLAGTSGTAWNIQYF,TGTGCCAGCAGCTTGGCCGGGACTAGCGGGACCGCATGGAACATTCAGTACTTC
-,-,TRBV5-1,TRBJ2-1,CASSLVPPALEQFF,TGCGCCAGCAGCTTGGTACCTCCAGCTCTTGAGCAGTTCTTC
few,-,TRBV12-3/TRBV12-4,TRBJ1-4,CASSSTGSNEKLFF,TGTGCCAGCTCGTCCACAGGGTCTAATGAAAAACTGTTTTTT
-,TRBD1,TRBV7-2,TRBJ1-6,CASSLDSGTVSSPLHF,TGTGCCAGCAGCTTAGATTCTGGGACAGTTTCGTCACCCCTCCACTTT
few,-,TRBV12-3/TRBV12-4,TRBJ1-1,CASSLRVGNRNTEAFF,TGTGCCAGCAGTTTAAGGGTCGGGAACCGAAACACTGAAGCTTTCTTT
-,-,TRBV7-2,TRBJ2-7,CASSSRGATTYEQYF,TGTGCCAGCAGCTCTAGAGGGGCCACCACCTACGAGCAGTACTTC
many,TRBD1,TRBV5-6,TRBJ1-2,CASSPETGIGYGYTF,TGTGCCAGCAGCCCTGAGACAGGGATCGGCTATGGCTACACCTTC
many,TRBD1,TRBV24-1,TRBJ1-4,CATSDGTGAVEKLFF,TGTGCCACCAGTGACGGGACAGGGGCGGTGGAAAAACTGTTTTTT
few,TRBD2,TRBV28,TRBJ2-7,CASSLPGRAYEQYF,TGTGCCAGCAGTTTGCCGGGGAGGGCCTACGAGCAGTACTTC
-,TRBD1,TRBV11-2,TRBJ2-7,CASSWGQGPPYEQYF,TGTGCCAGCAGCTGGGGACAGGGCCCTCCCTACGAGCAGTACTTC
-,TRBD1,TRBV7-3,TRBJ2-3,CASSLDRDNTDTQYF,TGTGCCAGCAGCTTGGACAGGGACAACACAGATACGCAGTATTTT
few,-,TRBV20-1,TRBJ1-5,CSASDPGGNPPQHF,TGCAGTGCATCGGACCCCGGGGGCAATCCGCCCCAGCATTTT
many,-,TRBV20-1,TRBJ2-1,CSASMIGQPANEQFF,TGCAGTGCTAGCATGATTGGGCAGCCAGCCAATGAGCAGTTCTTC
many,TRBD2,TRBV27,TRBJ2-1,CASSFLAGELNNEQFF,TGTGCCAGCAGTTTTTTAGCGGGAGAGCTAAACAATGAGCAGTTCTTC
few,-,TRBV19,TRBJ2-4,CASGEVAKNIQYF,TGTGCCAGTGGGGAAGTGGCCAAAAACATTCAGTACTTC
few,-,TRBV21-1,TRBJ2-3,CASSKAVADTQYF,TGTGCCAGCAGCAAAGCGGTGGCAGATACGCAGTATTTT
few,-,TRBV2,TRBJ2-5,CASIRVETQYF,TGTGCCAGCATTCGGGTGGAGACCCAGTACTTC
-,-,TRBV3-1,TRBJ1-4,CASSLAREKLFF,TGTGCCAGCAGCCTGGCCCGGGAAAAACTGTTTTTT
many,TRBD1,TRBV3-1,TRBJ2-3,CASSLGQGADTQYF,TGTGCCAGCAGCCTGGGACAGGGGGCAGATACGCAGTATTTT
many,TRBD1,TRBV7-9,TRBJ2-7,CASSSAGTVEQYF,TGTGCCAGCAGCTCCGCCGGGACAGTTGAGCAGTACTTC
many,TRBD2,TRBV19,TRBJ2-2,CASSIRGLAGESDTGELFF,TGTGCCAGTAGTATACGGGGATTAGCGGGAGAGTCGGACACCGGGGAGCTGTTTTTT
few,TRBD1,TRBV12-5,TRBJ1-1,CASGSHPGGGTEAFF,TGTGCTAGTGGTTCCCATCCAGGGGGGGGGACTGAAGCTTTCTTT
many,-,TRBV3-2,TRBJ2-1,CASSRPETSGSTDEQFF,TGTGCCAGCAGCCGTCCCGAGACTAGCGGGAGTACAGATGAGCAGTTCTTC
few,TRBD2,TRBV7-3,TRBJ2-5,CASSPTGTSGQETQYF,TGTGCCAGCAGCCCTACTGGGACTAGCGGACAAGAGACCCAGTACTTC
many,-,TRBV4-1,TRBJ2-7,CASSPLEASLYEQYF,TGCGCCAGCAGCCCCCTGGAGGCATCCCTCTACGAGCAGTACTTC
many,-,TRBV12-3/TRBV12-4,TRBJ1-3,CASRVPPGNTIYF,TGTGCCAGCAGAGTCCCTCCTGGAAACACCATATATTTT
many,TRBD1,TRBV3-1,TRBJ2-7,CASSQGQGEQYF,TGTGCCAGCAGCCAAGGACAGGGGGAGCAGTACTTC
-,-,TRBV6-5,TRBJ2-5,CASSYGPEKETQYF,TGTGCCAGCAGCTACGGCCCCGAGAAAGAGACCCAGTACTTC
few,-,TRBV19,TRBJ1-5,CASKSASNQPQHF,TGTGCCAGTAAGTCAGCCAGCAATCAGCCCCAGCATTTT
few,-,TRBV18,TRBJ2-3,CASSPPGSTDTQYF,TGTGCCAGCTCACCACCAGGGAGTACAGATACGCAGTATTTT
few,-,TRBV6-1,TRBJ1-1,CASKLNTEAFF,TGTGCCAGCAAGTTGAACACTGAAGCTTTCTTT
-,-,TRBV27,TRBJ2-1,CASSPGGPEQFF,TGTGCCAGCAGCCCCGGGGGACCTGAGCAGTTCTTC
few,TRBD2,TRBV6-2/TRBV6-3,TRBJ2-7,CATQTSGIPAYEQYF,TGTGCCACCCAGACTAGCGGGATTCCGGCTTACGAGCAGTACTTC
many,-,TRBV3-1,TRBJ2-1,CASSSTGSEQFF,TGTGCCAGCAGCTCGACTGGAAGTGAGCAGTTCTTC
few,-,TRBV7-2,TRBJ2-1,CASSLAGGNNEQFF,TGTGCCAGCAGCTTAGCCGGCGGGAACAATGAGCAGTTCTTC
many,TRBD1,TRBV18,TRBJ2-7,CASSPVRTGTRSYEQYF,TGTGCCAGCTCACCCGTAAGGACAGGGACGCGCTCCTACGAGCAGTACTTC
-,-,TRBV27,TRBJ2-7,CASSSALGPYEQYF,TGTGCCAGCAGTTCAGCGTTGGGCCCCTACGAGCAGTACTTC
-,-,TRBV4-2,TRBJ2-2,CASSQVYAGGELFF,TGTGCCAGCAGCCAAGTATATGCGGGTGGGGAGCTGTTTTTT